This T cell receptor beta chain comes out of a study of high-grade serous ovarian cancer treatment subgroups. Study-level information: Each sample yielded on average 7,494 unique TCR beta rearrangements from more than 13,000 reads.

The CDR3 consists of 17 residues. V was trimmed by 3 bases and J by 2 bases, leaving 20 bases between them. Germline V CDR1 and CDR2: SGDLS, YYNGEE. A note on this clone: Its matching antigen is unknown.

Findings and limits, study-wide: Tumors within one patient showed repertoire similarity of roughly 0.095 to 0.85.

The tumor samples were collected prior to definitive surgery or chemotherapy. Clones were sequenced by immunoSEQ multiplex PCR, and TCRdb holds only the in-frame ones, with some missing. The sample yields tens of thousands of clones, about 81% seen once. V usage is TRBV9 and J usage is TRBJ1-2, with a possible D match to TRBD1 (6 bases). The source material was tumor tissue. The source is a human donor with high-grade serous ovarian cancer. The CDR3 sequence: CASSAYAGTTINYGYTF. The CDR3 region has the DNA TGTGCCAGCAGCGCCTATGCCGGGACAACGATCAACTATGGCTACACCTTC.